Following are 14 T cell receptor beta chains from one sample sequenced in a study of PD-L1 blockade in urothelial cancer. Here immunoSEQ multiplex PCR was the method, and the copy in TCRdb shows in-frame clones only, minus some. The repertoire holds approximately 100,000 clones, with around 82% as singletons. The starting material was PBMCs, obtained around atezolizumab (anti-PD-L1) treatment. These receptors were collected from a man in his fifties with urothelial cancer.

The chain recombines TRBV5-1 with TRBJ2-1; 10 positions match TRBD2. This CDR3 contains 17 residues. Unmatched junction bases numbered 3, after V lost 0 bases and J lost 0 bases. The germline gives CDR1 SGHRS, CDR2 YFSETQ. CDR3 in amino acids: CASSLGASGGSYNEQFF. The CDR3 DNA sequence: TGCGCCAGCAGCTTGGGGGCTAGCGGGGGCTCCTACAATGAGCAGTTCTTC.

The gene calls are TRBV6-1 and TRBJ1-6; a weak D match, TRBD1 (6 bases). V was clipped by 5 bases and J by 6 bases, with 8 bases between them. This CDR3 is built from 13 residues. Germline V CDR1 and CDR2: MNHNS, SASEGT. The CDR3 region is CASSTGSNSPLHF. The CDR3 nucleotides are TGTGCCAGCAGTACAGGGTCTAATTCACCCCTCCACTTT.

The chain joins TRBV11-1 to TRBJ2-7, with 12 positions matching TRBD2. Germline V gene lookup returns CDR1 SGHAT and CDR2 FQDESV (reference sequence). The CDR3 is 15 residues long. The trim removed 3 bases at V and 6 bases at J, leaving 6 bases unmatched. The CDR3 sequence is CASSFETSGSLEQYF. CDR3 nucleotides: TGTGCCAGCAGCTTCGAGACTAGCGGGAGTCTCGAGCAGTACTTC.

This clone was detected a few times. V and J are TRBV28 and TRBJ2-7; 11 nucleotides match TRBD2. CDR1 and CDR2 from the germline V gene are MDHEN and SYDVKM. This CDR3 has 13 residues. J was trimmed by 4 bases and V by 6 bases; bases with no gene match: 2. This CDR3 reads CASRTSGNYEQYF. The CDR3 coding sequence is TGTGCCAGCAGGACTAGCGGGAATTACGAGCAGTACTTC. The full variable domain, completed using reference TRBV28 and TRBJ2-7, is DVKVTQSSRYLVKRTGEKVFLECVQDMDHENMFWYRQDPGLGLRLIYFSYDVKMKEKGDIPEGYSVSREKKERFSLILESASTNQTSMYLCASRTSGNYEQYFGPGTRLTVT.

This chain links TRBV7-2 with TRBJ2-7; D gene ambiguous. V was trimmed by 5 bases and J by 2 bases, leaving 13 bases between them. This CDR3 region has 14 residues. Germline values: CDR1 SGHTA, CDR2 FQGNSA. The CDR3 region is CASSPNVGPYEQYF. DNA for the CDR3: TGTGCCAGCAGCCCCAATGTGGGCCCCTACGAGCAGTACTTC.

In its sample, this clone was seen a few times. This sequence joins TRBV18 and TRBJ2-7; D ambiguous. This CDR3 spans 13 amino acids. The germline CDR1 and CDR2 sequences are KGHSH and LQKENI. V lost 5 bases to trimming and J lost 2 bases, with 10 bases between them. CDR3 region: CASSGSGAYEQYF. As DNA, the CDR3 is TGTGCCAGCTCAGGTTCCGGAGCCTACGAGCAGTACTTC.

The rearrangement joins TRBV6-1 to TRBJ2-7, with 8 bases identical to TRBD1. Germline lookup yields CDR1 MNHNS and CDR2 SASEGT. Trimming removed 7 bases from V and 0 bases from J; junction bases left unmatched: 2. This CDR3 contains 13 residues. The CDR3 DNA reads TGTGCCAGCAAAACAGGGGGCTCCTACGAGCAGTACTTC. Translating it yields CASKTGGSYEQYF.

The V call is TRBV6-1, the J call TRBJ2-2, with a weak D call TRBD2 (6 bases). Germline V lookup: CDR1 MNHNS, CDR2 SASEGT. V was shortened by 4 bases and J by 3 bases, with 6 bases between the two germline ends. This CDR3 is built from 13 residues. CDR3 in DNA: TGTGCCAGCAGTGGGGGGGACACCGGGGAGCTGTTTTTT. Its protein is CASSGGDTGELFF.

This clone was recorded once. The chain has TRBV5-1 and TRBJ2-7; possible D gene TRBD2, 5 bases. Trimming shortened V by 2 bases and J by 2 bases, and 11 bases separated the two germline ends. CDR1 SGHRS and CDR2 YFSETQ come from the germline V gene. The CDR3 covers 14 residues. The CDR3 nucleotides are TGCGCCAGCAGCTTTCGAGCGGAGGCCTACGAGCAGTACTTC. This gives the protein CASSFRAEAYEQYF.

This clone was detected once. The chain has TRBV30 and TRBJ1-1; TRBD1 agrees at 8 bases. This CDR3 comprises 16 residues. The V and J ends lost 1 base and 1 base, in that order; junction bases with no gene match: 8. Looked up from germline, CDR1 is GTSNPN and CDR2 is SVGIG (reference sequence). CDR3 sequence (DNA): TGTGCCTGGAGTGCCCACAGGGGGAACTCGAACACTGAAGCTTTCTTT. Translation: CAWSAHRGNSNTEAFF.

The genes are TRBV6-1 and TRBJ2-5; perhaps TRBD1 as D (6 bases). The CDR3 extends over 15 amino acids. Trimming pared 7 bases from V and 1 base from J, leaving 16 bases between. Germline CDR1 reads MNHNS; CDR2 reads SASEGT. The chain's CDR3 is CASNPGTHFQETQYF. DNA for the CDR3: TGTGCCAGCAACCCCGGGACACACTTCCAAGAGACCCAGTACTTC.

The V gene is TRBV28, the J gene TRBJ2-1; no definite D call. The CDR3 has 14 amino acids. The germline V and J ends were trimmed by 7 bases and 6 bases, with 16 bases remaining between them. Germline CDR1 reads MDHEN; CDR2 reads SYDVKM. The CDR3 DNA follows: TGTGCCAGCACCCGAGGTGGGTCCATCAATGAGCAGTTCTTC. It codes for CASTRGGSINEQFF.

The chain is built from TRBV28 and TRBJ2-3, with D uncertain. Germline V gene lookup returns CDR1 MDHEN and CDR2 SYDVKM. V was trimmed by 3 bases and J by 0 bases, leaving 10 bases between them. The CDR3 totals 15 residues. CDR3 in amino acids: CASSFADLSTDTQYF. The CDR3 nucleotides are TGTGCCAGCAGTTTCGCGGATCTTAGCACAGATACGCAGTATTTT.

The gene calls are TRBV18 and TRBJ2-5, with D maybe TRBD1 (7 bases). Germline V gene data show CDR1 as KGHSH and CDR2 as LQKENI. V was cut by 0 bases and J by 2 bases, with 10 bases left in between. This CDR3 comprises 15 residues. CDR3: CASSPPPGGQETQYF. CDR3 bases: TGTGCCAGCTCACCACCCCCAGGGGGGCAAGAGACCCAGTACTTC.